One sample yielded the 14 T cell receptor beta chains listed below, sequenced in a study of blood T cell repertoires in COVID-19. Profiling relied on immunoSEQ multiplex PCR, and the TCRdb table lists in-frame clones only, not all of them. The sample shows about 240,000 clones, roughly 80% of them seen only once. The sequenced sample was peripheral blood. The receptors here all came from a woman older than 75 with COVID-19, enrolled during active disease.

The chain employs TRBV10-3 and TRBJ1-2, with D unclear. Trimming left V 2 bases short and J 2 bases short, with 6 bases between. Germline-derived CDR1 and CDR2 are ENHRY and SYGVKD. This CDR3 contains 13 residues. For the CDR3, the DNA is TGTGCCATCAGTGAGGGCGGCAACTATGGCTACACCTTC. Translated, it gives CAISEGGNYGYTF.

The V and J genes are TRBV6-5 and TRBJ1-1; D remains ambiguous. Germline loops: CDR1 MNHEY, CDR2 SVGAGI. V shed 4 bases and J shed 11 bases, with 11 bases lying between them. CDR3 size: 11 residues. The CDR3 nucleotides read TGTGCCAGCAGTTCACTTCATACGGCTTTCTTT. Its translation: CASSSLHTAFF.

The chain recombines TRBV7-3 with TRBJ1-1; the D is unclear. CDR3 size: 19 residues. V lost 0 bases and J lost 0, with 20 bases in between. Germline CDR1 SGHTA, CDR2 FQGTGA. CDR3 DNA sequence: TGTGCCAGCAGCTTAACCGGCGGGAAGGCCCTTACCATGAACACTGAAGCTTTCTTT. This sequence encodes CASSLTGGKALTMNTEAFF.

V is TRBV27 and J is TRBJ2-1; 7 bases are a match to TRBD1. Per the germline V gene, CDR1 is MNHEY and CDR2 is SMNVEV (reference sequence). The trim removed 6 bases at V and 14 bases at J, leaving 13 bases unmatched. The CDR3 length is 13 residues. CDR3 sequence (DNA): TGTGCCAGCAGGCGACAGGGTTTTAGTTCCGAGTTCTTC. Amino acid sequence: CASRRQGFSSEFF.

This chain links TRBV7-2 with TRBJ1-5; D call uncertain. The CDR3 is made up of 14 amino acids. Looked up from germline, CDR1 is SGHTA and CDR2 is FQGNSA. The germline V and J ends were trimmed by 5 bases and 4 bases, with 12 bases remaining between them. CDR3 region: CASSRGRENQPQHF. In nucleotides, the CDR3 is TGTGCCAGCAGCCGCGGACGGGAAAATCAGCCCCAGCATTTT.

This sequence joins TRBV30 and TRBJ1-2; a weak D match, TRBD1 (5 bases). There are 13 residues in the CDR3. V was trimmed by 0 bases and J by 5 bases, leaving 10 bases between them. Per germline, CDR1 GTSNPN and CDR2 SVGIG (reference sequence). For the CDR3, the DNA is TGTGCCTGGAGTGTAGGGGAACGATATGGCTACACCTTC. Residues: CAWSVGERYGYTF. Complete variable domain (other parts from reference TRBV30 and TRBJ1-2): SQTIHQWPATLVQPVGSPLSLECTVEGTSNPNLYWYRQAAGRGLQLLFYSVGIGQISSEVPQNLSASRPQDRQFILSSKKLLLSDSGFYLCAWSVGERYGYTFGSGTRLTVV.

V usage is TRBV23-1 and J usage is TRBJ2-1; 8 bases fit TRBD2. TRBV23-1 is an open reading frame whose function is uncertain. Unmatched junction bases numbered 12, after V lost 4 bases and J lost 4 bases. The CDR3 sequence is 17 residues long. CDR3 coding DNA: TGCGCCAGCAGTCCGGTACTTCGGGGGGGCCCTTACAATGAGCAGTTCTTC. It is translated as CASSPVLRGGPYNEQFF.

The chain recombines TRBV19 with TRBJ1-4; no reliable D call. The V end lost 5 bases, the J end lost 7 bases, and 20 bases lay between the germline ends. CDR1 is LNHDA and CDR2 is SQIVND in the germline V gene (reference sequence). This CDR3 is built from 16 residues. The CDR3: CASSDPGSRLSEKLFF. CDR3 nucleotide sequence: TGTGCCAGTAGTGATCCCGGGAGTCGATTGAGTGAAAAACTGTTTTTT.

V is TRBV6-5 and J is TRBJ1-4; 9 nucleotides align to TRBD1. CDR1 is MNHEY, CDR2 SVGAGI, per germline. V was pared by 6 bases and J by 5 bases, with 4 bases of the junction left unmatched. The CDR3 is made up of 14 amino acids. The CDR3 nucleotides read TGTGCCAGCAGGGTTGACAGGGGGAATGAAAAACTGTTTTTT. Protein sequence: CASRVDRGNEKLFF.

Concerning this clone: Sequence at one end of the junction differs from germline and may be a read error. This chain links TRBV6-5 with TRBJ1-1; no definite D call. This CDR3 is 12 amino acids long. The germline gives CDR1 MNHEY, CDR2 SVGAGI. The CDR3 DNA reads TGTGCCAGCGGGAGGCCGAACTCTGAAGCTTTCTTT. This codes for CASGRPNSEAFF.

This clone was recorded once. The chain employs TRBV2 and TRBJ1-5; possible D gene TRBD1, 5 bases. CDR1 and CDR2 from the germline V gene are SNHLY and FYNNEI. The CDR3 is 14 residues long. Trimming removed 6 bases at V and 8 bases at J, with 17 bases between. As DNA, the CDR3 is TGTGCCAGCAGGGAAACAGGAGAATGGAAGCCCCAGCATTTT. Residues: CASRETGEWKPQHF. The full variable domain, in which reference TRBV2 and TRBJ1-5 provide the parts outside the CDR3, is EPEVTQTPSHQVTQMGQEVILRCVPISNHLYFYWYRQILGQKVEFLVSFYNNEISEKSEIFDDQFSVERPDGSNFTLKIRSTKLEDSAMYFCASRETGEWKPQHFGDGTRLSIL.

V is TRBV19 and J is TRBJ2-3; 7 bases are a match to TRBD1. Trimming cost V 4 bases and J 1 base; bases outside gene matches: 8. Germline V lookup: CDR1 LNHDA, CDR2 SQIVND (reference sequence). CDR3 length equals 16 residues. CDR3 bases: TGTGCCAGTAGTAAATCCACAGGGGTCGGCACAGATACGCAGTATTTT. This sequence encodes CASSKSTGVGTDTQYF.

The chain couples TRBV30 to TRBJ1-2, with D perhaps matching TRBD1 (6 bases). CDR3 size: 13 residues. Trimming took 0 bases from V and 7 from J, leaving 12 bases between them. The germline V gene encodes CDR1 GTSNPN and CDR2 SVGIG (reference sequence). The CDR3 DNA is TGTGCCTGGAGTGTACTAGGGGGAATTGGCTACACCTTC. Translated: CAWSVLGGIGYTF. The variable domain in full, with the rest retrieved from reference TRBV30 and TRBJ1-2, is SQTIHQWPATLVQPVGSPLSLECTVEGTSNPNLYWYRQAAGRGLQLLFYSVGIGQISSEVPQNLSASRPQDRQFILSSKKLLLSDSGFYLCAWSVLGGIGYTFGSGTRLTVV.

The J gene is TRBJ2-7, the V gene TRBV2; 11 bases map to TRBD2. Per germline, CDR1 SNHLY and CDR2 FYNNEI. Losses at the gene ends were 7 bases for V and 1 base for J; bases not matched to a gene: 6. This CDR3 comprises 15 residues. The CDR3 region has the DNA TGTGCCAGCATCACCGGGACTAGCGGATCCTACGAGCAGTACTTC. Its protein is CASITGTSGSYEQYF.